This T cell receptor (beta chain) was documented in a study of PD-1 blockade in mismatch repair-deficient tumors. The TCR-sequenced patients were a few responders to pembrolizumab. Generated by immunoSEQ multiplex PCR, the TCRdb table keeps only in-frame clones and is missing some. Of some 120,000 clones in the sample, roughly 86% were seen once. A word on this clone: Its antigen is not identified.

CDR1 is SGHRS and CDR2 is YFSETQ in the germline V gene. The V gene lost 0 bases and the J gene lost 1 base, with 8 bases spanning the gap. There are 15 residues in the CDR3. Study observations and caveats: Rapid post-treatment expansion, then contraction, generally preceding radiologic response, marked tumor-resident clones.

The rearrangement joins TRBV5-1 to TRBJ1-3; D uncertain. Material: peripheral blood, obtained 44 weeks after starting pembrolizumab. This clonotype originated in an adult with mismatch repair-deficient cancer. The CDR3 DNA sequence: TGCGCCAGCAGCTTGGGTGTAGGATCTGGAAACACCATATATTTT. Its protein product is CASSLGVGSGNTIYF. The full variable domain, in which reference TRBV5-1 and TRBJ1-3 provide the parts outside the CDR3, is KAGVTQTPRYLIKTRGQQVTLSCSPISGHRSVSWYQQTPGQGLQFLFEYFSETQRNKGNFPGRFSGRQFSNSRSEMNVSTLELGDSALYLCASSLGVGSGNTIYFGEGSWLTVV.